This T cell receptor (beta chain) originates from a study of patients and donors after allogeneic stem cell transplantation (dated by TCRdb to 2020 to 2021). Remarks on this clonotype: Its antigen remains unidentified. Qualities for individual bases were not recorded, and no much larger clone is one base off.

V sheds 0 bases and J sheds 0 bases, leaving 10 bases between their ends. The CDR3 runs 16 amino acids, cysteine and phenylalanine included. The entry retains the CDR3 DNA only, 48 bases that are in frame from base 1. Per the germline V gene, SGHTS is the CDR1 and YDEGEE is the CDR2. The library was prepared using RT-PCR. These reads were obtained on a NextSeq 550. The raw public reads went through TCRdb reprocessing: fastp at Q25, MiXCR clone calling, in-frame beta chains kept. Entries are consolidated by CDR3 protein sequence, retaining the most common genes and DNA. This sample gives under 170,000 distinct CDR3 sequences in total; about a third of them show up just once. 50% to 65% of the sample rests with the top ten.

The chain uses TRBV5-8 and TRBJ1-5; confidence is insufficient to name the D gene. The sequence was obtained from a human donor who was either an allogeneic HSCT recipient or a stem cell or donor lymphocyte infusion donor (not recorded which). It is not recorded whose cells these are; they may come from a transplant donor. Sequencing used blood, either unsorted or a sorted T cell fraction (not recorded which). At the DNA level, the sequence is TGTGCCAGCAGCTTGGGAGGAGATAATAGCAATCAGCCCCAGCATTTT. It is translated as CASSLGGDNSNQPQHF.